The 26 T cell receptor beta chains reported below all come from one sample, sequenced in a study of monozygotic twins with inflammatory bowel disease. Reanalyzing the 5' RACE reads, TCRdb keeps one entry per CDR3 protein, without DNA. This sample's table has some 210,000 distinct CDR3 sequences. Sequences were obtained from blood. These TCRs come from a human donor with ulcerative colitis or Crohn's disease, or a healthy co-twin of an affected twin (not recorded which).

V gene TRBV5-4 combines with J gene TRBJ1-2; TCRdb returns TRBD1, unconfirmable since there is no DNA. Per germline, CDR1 SGHNT and CDR2 YYREEE (reference sequence). The CDR3 has 16 amino acids. CDR3 region: CASSPTGTPSNYGYTF.

The chain links TRBV5-1 to TRBJ1-4; the TCRdb call, TRBD1, lacks DNA for checking. This CDR3 has 15 amino acids. The germline V gene has CDR1 SGHRS and CDR2 YFSETQ. The CDR3 sequence is CASSRTPMGNEKLFF.

CDR3: CASSYSIGQNTEAFF. The chain joins TRBV6-5 to TRBJ1-1. This CDR3 spans 15 amino acids. Germline CDR1 reads MNHEY; CDR2 reads SVGAGI.

The rearrangement joins TRBV5-1 to TRBJ2-2. The CDR3 totals 13 residues. Per the germline V gene, CDR1 is SGHRS and CDR2 is YFSETQ. CDR3 in amino acids: CASKGKNTGELFF.

The gene calls are TRBV29-1 and TRBJ1-1. The CDR3 consists of 12 residues. Looked up from germline, CDR1 is SQVTM and CDR2 is ANQGSEA. The CDR3 loop is CSVANRNTEAFF. The full variable domain, rest sourced from reference TRBV29-1 and TRBJ1-1, is SAVISQKPSRDICQRGTSLTIQCQVDSQVTMMFWYRQQPGQSLTLIATANQGSEATYESGFVIDKFPISRPNLTFSTLTVSNMSPEDSSIYLCSVANRNTEAFFGQGTRLTVV.

The chain employs TRBV5-4 and TRBJ2-1; TCRdb's D call of TRBD1 is untestable without DNA. Germline V gives CDR1 SGHNT, CDR2 YYREEE (reference sequence). The length of the CDR3 is 14 residues. The CDR3 region is CASSNRDTINEQFF. Full variable domain (missing parts from reference TRBV5-4 and TRBJ2-1): ETGVTQSPTHLIKTRGQQVTLRCSSQSGHNTVSWYQQALGQGPQFIFQYYREEENGRGNFPPRFSGLQFPNYSSELNVNALELDDSALYLCASSNRDTINEQFFGPGTRLTVL.

This chain connects TRBV2 to TRBJ1-2; TCRdb outputs TRBD1, but without DNA this stays unchecked. Germline lookup yields CDR1 SNHLY and CDR2 FYNNEI. This CDR3 comprises 15 residues. CDR3 protein: CASRFGGAANYGYTF.

The J gene is TRBJ2-1, the V gene TRBV7-2; absent DNA, TCRdb's TRBD1 call cannot be checked. CDR1 and CDR2 from the germline V gene are SGHTA and FQGNSA. This CDR3 is built from 13 residues. The CDR3 sequence: CASSLASIPGGFF.

This chain joins TRBV27 and TRBJ2-2; TCRdb returns TRBD2, unconfirmable since there is no DNA. This CDR3 is built from 16 residues. Per germline, CDR1 MNHEY and CDR2 SMNVEV (reference sequence). The CDR3 here is CASSFWTSGSTGELFF.

The genes are TRBV7-3 and TRBJ2-6. From germline, CDR1 is SGHTA and CDR2 FQGTGA. CDR3 length: 14 amino acids. The CDR3 loop is CASSTRSGANVLTF.

This chain joins TRBV18 and TRBJ2-7. The CDR3 is 15 amino acids. Germline CDR1 reads KGHSH; CDR2 reads LQKENI. This chain's CDR3 is CASSQLHGQGVEQYF.

The chain has TRBV29-1 and TRBJ2-7; TCRdb's D call of TRBD1 is untestable without DNA. The length of the CDR3 is 12 residues. Germline-derived CDR1 and CDR2 are SQVTM and ANQGSEA. CDR3: CSVEPQGGEQYF.

This chain links TRBV7-9 with TRBJ2-7; TCRdb's D call of TRBD2 is untestable without DNA. The CDR3 is made up of 15 amino acids. Germline V gene lookup returns CDR1 SEHNR and CDR2 FQNEAQ (reference sequence). The CDR3 reads CASSYPGGGFYEQYF.

The chain couples TRBV5-1 to TRBJ1-1. Per germline, CDR1 SGHRS and CDR2 YFSETQ. CDR3 length: 13 amino acids. CDR3: CASSFTGGTEAFF.

The chain couples TRBV18 to TRBJ1-5. CDR3 length: 12 amino acids. From germline, CDR1 is KGHSH and CDR2 LQKENI. CDR3 loop: CASSPTAQPQHF.

The gene calls are TRBV7-2 and TRBJ2-5. Germline loops: CDR1 SGHTA, CDR2 FQGNSA. The CDR3 has 12 amino acids. This chain's CDR3 is CASSRRQETQYF. The full variable domain, with the rest looked up from reference TRBV7-2 and TRBJ2-5, is GAGVSQSPSNKVTEKGKDVELRCDPISGHTALYWYRQSLGQGLEFLIYFQGNSAPDKSGLPSDRFSAERTGGSVSTLTIQRTQQEDSAVYLCASSRRQETQYFGPGTRLLVL.

The chain carries TRBV5-1 and TRBJ1-2; TCRdb designates TRBD1, a call that cannot be tested without DNA. CDR3 length: 15 amino acids. The germline gives CDR1 SGHRS, CDR2 YFSETQ. The CDR3 is CASSSSGPGGHGYTF.

The CDR3 loop is CASSYLQETEAFF. The V gene is TRBV6-5, the J gene TRBJ1-1; the TCRdb call, TRBD1, lacks DNA for checking. CDR3 length: 13 residues. The germline CDR1 and CDR2 sequences are MNHEY and SVGAGI.

The chain combines TRBV5-8 with TRBJ1-2; TCRdb lists TRBD1, though no DNA is available to test this call. CDR3 length: 15 residues. The V gene's germline CDR1 is SGHTS and CDR2 YDEGEE. CDR3: CASSAFGGTGYGYTF.

The rearrangement links TRBV11-2 to TRBJ1-6; TCRdb picks TRBD1, but there is no DNA to check that call. This CDR3 contains 15 residues. Germline assignment: CDR1 SGHAT and CDR2 FQNNGV. CDR3: CASSLGTALNSPLHF.

The chain couples TRBV7-9 to TRBJ1-2; TCRdb returns TRBD1, unconfirmable since there is no DNA. CDR1 SEHNR and CDR2 FQNEAQ come from the germline V gene (reference sequence). This CDR3 is built from 13 residues. This CDR3 is CASSFVGGDGYTF.

The chain uses TRBV18 and TRBJ1-2; TCRdb gives TRBD1 as the D gene, but with no DNA this cannot be confirmed. CDR3 length equals 15 residues. Germline V CDR1 and CDR2: KGHSH, LQKENI. CDR3 residues: CASSLDPGQGRGYTF.

J is TRBJ2-7 and V is TRBV29-1; TCRdb selects TRBD1, and the lack of DNA leaves this call unchecked. CDR3 size: 12 residues. Per the germline V gene, CDR1 is SQVTM and CDR2 is ANQGSEA. CDR3 amino acids: CSVLGQTYEQYF.

The chain combines TRBV5-5 with TRBJ1-2. This CDR3 comprises 13 residues. Germline V CDR1 and CDR2: SGHKS, YYEKEE (reference sequence). CDR3 sequence: CASSLDGSYGYTF.

This rearrangement joins TRBV19 to TRBJ1-2. CDR1 is LNHDA, CDR2 SQIVND, per germline (reference sequence). The CDR3 runs to 14 residues. The CDR3 sequence is CASSIEADSYGYTF.

The chain links TRBV12-3 or TRBV12-4 to TRBJ1-5; TCRdb selects TRBD1, and the lack of DNA leaves this call unchecked. The CDR3 has 16 residues. CDR3: CASTWGGGASNQPQHF.